The rows below give T cell receptor beta chains drawn from one sample of a study of cytomegalovirus exposure and HLA in healthy donors. Profiling relied on immunoSEQ multiplex PCR, and the TCRdb table lists in-frame clones only, not all of them. The table includes about 140,000 clones, roughly 74% detected once. The specimen was PBMCs. The receptors derive from a woman younger than 35 in good health and CMV-seropositive. The CDR3 runs from the conserved cysteine through the conserved F or W. A D gene is named only where the DNA matches it firmly. Rows give clone size only sometimes, using once, few, many, or a class for an expanded clone.

TRBV9	TRBJ2-6	-	-	TGTGCCAGCAGCCCCCTCGCTGGGGCTGCAGGGGCCAACGTCCTGACTTTC	CASSPLAGAAGANVLTF
TRBV7-2	TRBJ2-1	TRBD2	once	TGTGCCAGCAGCTTAGTGGGCCCGTTCGGGGGGGGGACGGGCCATGAGCAGTTCTTC	CASSLVGPFGGGTGHEQFF
TRBV6-5	TRBJ2-5	-	-	TGTGCCAGCAGTTACCTGGACAGCCAAGAGACCCAGTACTTC	CASSYLDSQETQYF
TRBV19	TRBJ2-7	-	-	TGTGCCAGTAGTCCCTCTACTAGCCCCCACGAGCAGTACTTC	CASSPSTSPHEQYF
TRBV11-3	TRBJ2-1	TRBD2	-	TGTGCCAGCAGCTTAGAAGCGGGGGGGTACAATGAGCAGTTCTTC	CASSLEAGGYNEQFF
TRBV30	TRBJ1-2	-	-	TGTGCCTGGAGGGAACAGGGCAAGAGTCTCTATGGCTACACCTTC	CAWREQGKSLYGYTF
TRBV28	TRBJ2-7	TRBD1	-	TGTGCCAGCAGCCCCGGGACAGTGGATTACGAGCAGTACTTC	CASSPGTVDYEQYF
TRBV9	TRBJ2-5	-	-	TGTGCCAGCAGCGTAGCTGGCAACTGGGCTGAGACCCAGTACTTC	CASSVAGNWAETQYF
TRBV6-1	TRBJ1-1	TRBD1	-	TGTGCCAGCAGTGATGGACAGGAGAACACTGAAGCTTTCTTT	CASSDGQENTEAFF
TRBV5-4	TRBJ2-1	TRBD2	-	TGTGCCAGCAGCCACGGGCTCGCCGGGGGGGAAGATGAGCAGTTCTTC	CASSHGLAGGEDEQFF
TRBV5-1	TRBJ1-1	-	-	TGCGCCAGCAGCTTAACCACCGGTGGCACTGAAGCTTTCTTT	CASSLTTGGTEAFF
TRBV6-6	TRBJ2-1	-	-	TGTGCCAGCAGGGTGGGCGGAGGCTCCTACAATGAGCAGTTCTTC	CASRVGGGSYNEQFF
TRBV7-8	TRBJ1-2	-	-	TGTGCCAGCAGCTTAATGTCCTCCTTTAACTATGGCTACACCTTC	CASSLMSSFNYGYTF
TRBV9	TRBJ2-1	-	-	TGTGCCAGCAGCGTAGGAGTTAAGGGGGGGAAAACATACAATGAGCAGTTCTTC	CASSVGVKGGKTYNEQFF
TRBV13	TRBJ2-7	-	-	TGTGCCAGCAGCTTTGGGGGCGCGGGTTCCTACGAGCAGTACTTC	CASSFGGAGSYEQYF
TRBV18	TRBJ2-1	-	-	TGTGCCAGCTCACCGTTCCGGGGGGCCAACTCCTACAATGAGCAGTTCTTC	CASSPFRGANSYNEQFF
TRBV7-9	TRBJ1-5	-	-	TGTTCCAGCAGCTCCCGGGACACCTATCAGCCCCAGCATTTT	CSSSSRDTYQPQHF
TRBV5-1	TRBJ2-7	TRBD1	-	TGCGCCAGCAGCTGGGGACAGGGCGGCCTAAGCGAGCAGTACTTC	CASSWGQGGLSEQYF
TRBV30	TRBJ1-1	-	once	TGTGCCTGGTCTAGACTGAACACTGAAGCTTTCTTT	CAWSRLNTEAFF
TRBV4-2	TRBJ1-4	TRBD1	-	TGTGCCAGCAGCCAACCCGGACAGGGGGAGAGGGGGGAGAAACTGTTTTTT	CASSQPGQGERGEKLFF